Below, 5 T cell receptor beta chains from the same sample are listed, as sequenced in a study of blood T cell repertoires in COVID-19. TCRdb's copy holds only in-frame clones and misses some; the assay was immunoSEQ multiplex PCR. The sample has about 210,000 clones, approximately 90% seen once; the top ten hold approximately 1.2%. Material for sequencing was peripheral blood. Every receptor here comes from a man between 25 and 39 years old with acute or convalescent COVID-19.

This clone appeared once. The genes are TRBV2 and TRBJ2-7, with D unresolved. The germline V and J ends were trimmed by 3 bases and 5 bases, with 11 bases remaining between them. The CDR3 sequence is 13 residues long. Looked up from germline, CDR1 is SNHLY and CDR2 is FYNNEI. The CDR3 is CASSDHLENEQYF. The CDR3 DNA is TGTGCCAGCAGTGATCATCTGGAGAACGAGCAGTACTTC.

This clone was observed a few times. The gene calls are TRBV7-3 and TRBJ1-1; maybe TRBD1 (6 bases). The ends were cut back, 5 bases at V and 1 base at J, with 8 bases in the middle. This CDR3 contains 13 residues. The V gene's germline CDR1 is SGHTA and CDR2 FQGTGA. CDR3 region: CASSPTGNTEAFF. CDR3 sequence (DNA): TGTGCCAGCAGCCCGACAGGGAACACTGAAGCTTTCTTT.

The V and J genes are TRBV28 and TRBJ1-5; TRBD1 matches at 9 bases. The CDR3 covers 15 residues. Losses at the gene ends were 7 bases for V and 4 bases for J; bases not matched to a gene: 8. In germline, CDR1 is MDHEN, CDR2 SYDVKM. The CDR3 DNA reads as TGTGCCAGCACCCGGACAGGGGCCCTTAATCAGCCCCAGCATTTT. It translates to CASTRTGALNQPQHF.

The rearrangement links TRBV19 to TRBJ2-7; 8 bases line up with TRBD2. Germline V gene data show CDR1 as LNHDA and CDR2 as SQIVND (reference sequence). This CDR3 spans 15 amino acids. V was pared by 3 bases and J by 3 bases, with 7 bases of the junction left unmatched. CDR3 residues: CASSMGSGGHYEQYF. The CDR3 nucleotides are TGTGCCAGTAGTATGGGTTCGGGGGGGCACTACGAGCAGTACTTC.

The V call is TRBV5-8, the J call TRBJ2-2, with D possibly matching TRBD1 (6 bases). The germline CDR1 and CDR2 sequences are SGHTS and YDEGEE. This CDR3 has 14 residues. The V end lost 4 bases, the J end lost 1 base, and 8 bases lay between the germline ends. CDR3 coding DNA: TGTGCCAGCAGCCTGGGACAGAACACCGGGGAGCTGTTTTTT. Its translation is CASSLGQNTGELFF. The full variable domain, completed using reference TRBV5-8 and TRBJ2-2, is EAGVTQSPTHLIKTRGQQATLRCSPISGHTSVYWYQQALGLGLQFLLWYDEGEERNRGNFPPRFSGRQFPNYSSELNVNALELEDSALYLCASSLGQNTGELFFGEGSRLTVL.